The 18 T cell receptor beta chains below were found in one sample sequenced in a study of OX40 agonist ivuxolimab in advanced cancers. The assay was immunoSEQ multiplex PCR, and TCRdb's table has in-frame clones only and misses some. The data hold fewer than 50,000 clones, with approximately 86% observed a single time. Source: CD4+ or CD8+ T cells sorted from blood, taken in a trial of the OX40 agonist ivuxolimab. The source is an adult with an advanced solid tumor such as melanoma, head and neck, liver or kidney cancer.

This clone was seen just once. The CDR3 loop is CASSPWEGQGKHEQYF. In DNA, the CDR3 is TGTGCCAGCAGCCCCTGGGAGGGACAGGGGAAACACGAGCAGTACTTC. V is TRBV6-4 and J is TRBJ2-7, with TRBD1 identical over 10 bases. The CDR3 loop spans 16 amino acids. V shed 6 bases, J shed 5 bases, and the junction held 13 bases outside the gene matches. The germline CDR1 and CDR2 sequences are MRHNA and SNTAGT.

This chain connects TRBV5-6 to TRBJ1-1; possible D gene TRBD1, 6 bases. V was clipped by 5 bases and J by 5 bases, with 13 bases between them. The germline V gene has CDR1 SGHDT and CDR2 YYEEEE. The CDR3 extends over 13 amino acids. In nucleotides, the CDR3 is TGTGCCAGCAGTGGGCCAGGGGTAACTGAAGCTTTCTTT. It translates to CASSGPGVTEAFF.

V usage is TRBV19 and J usage is TRBJ1-5; D unclear. The V gene's germline CDR1 is LNHDA and CDR2 SQIVND (reference sequence). There are 15 residues in the CDR3. The V end was cut by 3 bases, the J end by 0 bases, with 9 bases between. CDR3 sequence reads: CASSISGDSNQPQHF. The DNA of the CDR3 is TGTGCCAGTAGTATCTCAGGAGATAGCAATCAGCCCCAGCATTTT.

The chain employs TRBV19 and TRBJ1-5, with a tentative D call TRBD1 (5 bases). CDR1 LNHDA and CDR2 SQIVND come from the germline V gene (reference sequence). This CDR3 is built from 14 residues. V was shortened by 2 bases and J by 7 bases, with 12 bases between the two germline ends. CDR3 region: CASSIQGGLQPQHF. CDR3 bases: TGTGCCAGTAGTATACAGGGAGGGTTGCAGCCCCAGCATTTT. The variable domain in full, with the rest retrieved from reference TRBV19 and TRBJ1-5, is DGGITQSPKYLFRKEGQNVTLSCEQNLNHDAMYWYRQDPGQGLRLIYYSQIVNDFQKGDIAEGYSVSREKKESFPLTVTSAQKNPTAFYLCASSIQGGLQPQHFGDGTRLSIL.

This clone has more than one count but fewer than ten. The V and J genes are TRBV6-5 and TRBJ1-1; D is undetermined. Trimming stripped 0 bases from V and 7 bases from J, with 15 bases between. Germline-derived CDR1 and CDR2 are MNHEY and SVGAGI. The CDR3 totals 15 residues. The CDR3 DNA reads as TGTGCCAGCAGTTACTCGAGGACCTTGGCGAATGAAGCTTTCTTT. The encoded protein is CASSYSRTLANEAFF.

This clone was counted once. The chain joins TRBV4-3 to TRBJ2-1; TRBD2 is a possible D gene (7 bases). Germline V gives CDR1 LGHNA, CDR2 YSLEER. V was pared by 0 bases and J by 0 bases, with 12 bases between. The CDR3 totals 17 residues. The DNA of the CDR3 is TGCGCCAGCAGCCAAGAAGAGGGGGGGTTCTCCTACAATGAGCAGTTCTTC. It codes for CASSQEEGGFSYNEQFF.

The chain combines TRBV7-6 with TRBJ2-5; tentatively, D is TRBD1 (5 bases). Between the trimmed V and J ends, which lost 6 bases and 4 bases, there was a span of 21 bases. The CDR3 is 16 amino acids. The germline gives CDR1 SGHVS, CDR2 FNYEAQ. The DNA of the CDR3 is TGTGCCAGCAGATCAATCCCAGGGATGGCAACAGAGACCCAGTACTTC. Its translation is CASRSIPGMATETQYF.

The CDR3 coding sequence is TGTGCCAGCAGTTTACGCGGGACCCATTCGTCCCAGTACTTC. Translating gives CASSLRGTHSSQYF. The chain employs TRBV28 and TRBJ2-5; D is possibly TRBD2 (6 bases). Germline lookup yields CDR1 MDHEN and CDR2 SYDVKM. The CDR3 consists of 14 residues. Trimming took off 2 bases at V and 9 bases at J, with 16 bases between the two ends. Supplemented by reference TRBV28 and TRBJ2-5, the full variable domain reads DVKVTQSSRYLVKRTGEKVFLECVQDMDHENMFWYRQDPGLGLRLIYFSYDVKMKEKGDIPEGYSVSREKKERFSLILESASTNQTSMYLCASSLRGTHSSQYFGPGTRLLVL.

The sample holds a few counts of this clone. This chain joins TRBV15 and TRBJ1-6, with TRBD1 matching 9 bases. This CDR3 has 15 residues. Germline CDR1 reads LNHNV; CDR2 reads YYDKDF (reference sequence). Trimming at V came to 3 bases and at J to 8 bases, leaving 5 bases not matched to a gene. The chain's CDR3 is CATSSLGQGDSPLHF. CDR3 coding DNA: TGTGCCACCAGCAGCCTGGGACAGGGAGATTCACCCCTCCACTTT. The complete variable domain, with remaining parts taken from reference TRBV15 and TRBJ1-6, reads DAMVIQNPRYQVTQFGKPVTLSCSQTLNHNVMYWYQQKSSQAPKLLFHYYDKDFNNEADTPDNFQSRRPNTSFCFLDIRSPGLGDTAMYLCATSSLGQGDSPLHFGNGTRLTVT.

The chain is built from TRBV7-2 and TRBJ2-7; TRBD2 aligns across 11 bases. The CDR3 runs 19 residues. Trimming removed 6 bases from V and 0 bases from J; junction bases left unmatched: 16. Germline assignment: CDR1 SGHTA and CDR2 FQGNSA. Written as DNA, the CDR3 is TGTGCCAGCAGTCTAGGGCCGGGACTAGCGGTACATCGCTCCTACGAGCAGTACTTC. Residues: CASSLGPGLAVHRSYEQYF.

The chain combines TRBV4-1 with TRBJ2-3; D is possibly TRBD1 (7 bases). This CDR3 spans 17 amino acids. Germline CDR1 and CDR2: MGHRA and YSYEKL. Trimming took off 3 bases at V and 4 bases at J, with 20 bases between the two ends. The DNA for the CDR3 is TGCGCCAGCAGCCATTCGGGGGACAGAATCCTCCCAGATACGCAGTATTTT. This gives the protein CASSHSGDRILPDTQYF.

The count of this clone is one. This sequence joins TRBV29-1 and TRBJ2-7; D may be TRBD2 (6 bases). V lost 1 base and J 6 bases, leaving 13 bases between the germline ends. The CDR3 extends over 13 amino acids. Looked up from germline, CDR1 is SQVTM and CDR2 is ANQGSEA. The CDR3, as DNA: TGCAGCGTTGAAGGTTTTGGAGGGCGCGAGCAGTACTTC. As protein: CSVEGFGGREQYF.

The gene calls are TRBV4-1 and TRBJ1-3; D perhaps matches TRBD1 (5 bases). V shed 3 bases and J shed 0 bases, with 9 bases lying between them. The CDR3 has 15 amino acids. Germline V lookup: CDR1 MGHRA, CDR2 YSYEKL. The CDR3 is CASSQGRGSGNTIYF. The CDR3 DNA reads TGCGCCAGCAGCCAGGGAAGGGGCTCTGGAAACACCATATATTTT.

This sequence joins TRBV28 and TRBJ2-7, with TRBD1 matching 7 bases. Germline CDR1 reads MDHEN; CDR2 reads SYDVKM. J lost 2 bases, V lost 2 bases, and 6 bases had no gene match. CDR3 size: 15 residues. CDR3 in DNA: TGTGCCAGCAGTTTAGGGGACAGTGGGGCCTACGAGCAGTACTTC. It is translated as CASSLGDSGAYEQYF. Filled out from reference TRBV28 and TRBJ2-7, the complete variable domain reads DVKVTQSSRYLVKRTGEKVFLECVQDMDHENMFWYRQDPGLGLRLIYFSYDVKMKEKGDIPEGYSVSREKKERFSLILESASTNQTSMYLCASSLGDSGAYEQYFGPGTRLTVT.

With regard to this clone: A read error may account for a junction end that differs from germline. J is TRBJ1-2 and V is TRBV7-2; D ambiguous. CDR1 SGHTA and CDR2 FQGNSA come from the germline V gene. This CDR3 has 13 residues. The CDR3 nucleotides read TGTGCCAGCAGCTTCGTACCTAAGTATGGCTACACCTTC. As protein: CASSFVPKYGYTF.

The chain is built from TRBV12-5 and TRBJ1-5; D might be TRBD1 (6 bases). Germline-derived CDR1 and CDR2 are LGHNT and FRNRAP. This CDR3 is 14 amino acids long. The germline V and J ends were trimmed by 6 bases and 3 bases, with 12 bases remaining between them. Written as DNA, the CDR3 is TGTGCTAGTGGGAAGACAGGTGCCAATCAGCCCCAGCATTTT. Translating gives CASGKTGANQPQHF. Full variable domain (rest looked up from reference TRBV12-5 and TRBJ1-5): DARVTQTPRHKVTEMGQEVTMRCQPILGHNTVFWYRQTMMQGLELLAYFRNRAPLDDSGMPKDRFSAEMPDATLATLKIQPSEPRDSAVYFCASGKTGANQPQHFGDGTRLSIL.

The chain couples TRBV15 to TRBJ2-7; tentatively, D is TRBD2 (5 bases). Trimming pared 0 bases from V and 2 bases from J, leaving 8 bases between. The CDR3 extends over 14 amino acids. Germline-derived CDR1 and CDR2 are LNHNV and YYDKDF (reference sequence). CDR3 DNA sequence: TGTGCCACCAGCAGAGATCGGGGAACCTACGAGCAGTACTTC. This codes for CATSRDRGTYEQYF.

The V gene is TRBV19, the J gene TRBJ1-1; 12 bases match TRBD1. V trimming: 3 bases; J trimming: 3 bases; junction bases outside the gene matches: 8. The CDR3 is 17 residues long. Germline V CDR1 and CDR2: LNHDA, SQIVND (reference sequence). CDR3 loop: CASSIPGQGARDTEAFF. CDR3 nucleotides: TGTGCCAGTAGTATTCCGGGACAGGGGGCGCGGGACACTGAAGCTTTCTTT.